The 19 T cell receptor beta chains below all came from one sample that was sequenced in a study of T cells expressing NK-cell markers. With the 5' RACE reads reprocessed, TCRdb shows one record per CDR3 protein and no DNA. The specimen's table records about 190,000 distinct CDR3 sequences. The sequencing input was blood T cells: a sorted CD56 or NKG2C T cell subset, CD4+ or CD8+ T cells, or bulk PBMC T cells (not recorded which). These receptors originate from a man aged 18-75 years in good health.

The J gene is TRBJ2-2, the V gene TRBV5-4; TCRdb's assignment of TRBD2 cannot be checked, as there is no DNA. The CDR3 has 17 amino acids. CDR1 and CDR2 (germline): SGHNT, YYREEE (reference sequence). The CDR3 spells CASSAGLAGGLTGELFF.

The CDR3 is CASSFLRGANGYTF. The chain combines TRBV5-1 with TRBJ1-2; the TRBD1 assignment by TCRdb is unverifiable without DNA. The CDR3 is 14 residues long. Looked up from germline, CDR1 is SGHRS and CDR2 is YFSETQ.

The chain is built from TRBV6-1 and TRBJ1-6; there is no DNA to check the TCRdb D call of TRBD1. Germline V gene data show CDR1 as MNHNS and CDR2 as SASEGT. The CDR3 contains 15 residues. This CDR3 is CASSEFKGGGSPLHF.

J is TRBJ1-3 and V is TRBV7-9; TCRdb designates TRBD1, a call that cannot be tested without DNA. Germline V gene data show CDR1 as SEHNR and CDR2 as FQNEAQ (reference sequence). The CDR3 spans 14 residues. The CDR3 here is CASSRAGVGNTIYF. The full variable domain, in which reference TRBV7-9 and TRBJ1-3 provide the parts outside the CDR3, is DTGVSQNPRHKITKRGQNVTFRCDPISEHNRLYWYRQTLGQGPEFLTYFQNEAQLEKSRLLSDRFSAERPKGSFSTLEIQRTEQGDSAMYLCASSRAGVGNTIYFGEGSWLTVV.

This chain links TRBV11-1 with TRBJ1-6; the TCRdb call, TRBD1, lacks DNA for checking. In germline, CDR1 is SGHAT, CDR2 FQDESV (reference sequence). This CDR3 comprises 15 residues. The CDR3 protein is CASSLAVGQAAPLHF.

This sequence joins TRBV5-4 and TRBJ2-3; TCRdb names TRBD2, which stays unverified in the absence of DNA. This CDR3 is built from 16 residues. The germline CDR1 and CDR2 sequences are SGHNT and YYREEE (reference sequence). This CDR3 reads CASSYLVATSTDTQYF.

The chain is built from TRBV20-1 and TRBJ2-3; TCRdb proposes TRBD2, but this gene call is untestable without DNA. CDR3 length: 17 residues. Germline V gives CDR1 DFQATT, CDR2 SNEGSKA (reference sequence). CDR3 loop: CSAATSTSGGGTDTQYF.

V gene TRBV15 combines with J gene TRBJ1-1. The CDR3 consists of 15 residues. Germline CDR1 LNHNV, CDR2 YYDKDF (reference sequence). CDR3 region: CATSRGGRANTEAFF.

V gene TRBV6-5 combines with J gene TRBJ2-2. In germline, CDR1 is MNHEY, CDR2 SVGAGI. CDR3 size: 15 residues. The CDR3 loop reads CASSYSSGNTGELFF.

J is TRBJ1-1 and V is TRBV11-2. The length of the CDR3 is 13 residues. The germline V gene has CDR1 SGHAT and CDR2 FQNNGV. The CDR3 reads CASSSNLNTEAFF.

The CDR3 sequence is CATSEPQRFDTSATSADTQYF. The chain couples TRBV24-1 to TRBJ2-3; without DNA, the TCRdb call of TRBD2 cannot be checked. Germline V gene data show CDR1 as KGHDR and CDR2 as SFDVKD. The CDR3 has 21 amino acids.

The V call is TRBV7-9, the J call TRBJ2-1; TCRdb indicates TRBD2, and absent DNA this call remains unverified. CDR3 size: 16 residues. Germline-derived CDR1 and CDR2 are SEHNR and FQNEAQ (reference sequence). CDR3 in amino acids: CASRYSGTSGFYEQFF.

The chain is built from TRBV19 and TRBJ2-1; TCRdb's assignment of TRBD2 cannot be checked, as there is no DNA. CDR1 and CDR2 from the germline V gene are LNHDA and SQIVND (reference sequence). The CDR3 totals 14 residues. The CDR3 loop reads CASRSSGDYNEQFF.

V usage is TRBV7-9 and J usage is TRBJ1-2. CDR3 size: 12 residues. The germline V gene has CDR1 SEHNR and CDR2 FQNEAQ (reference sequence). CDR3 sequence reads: CASSLDSYGYTF. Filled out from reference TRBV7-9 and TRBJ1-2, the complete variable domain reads DTGVSQNPRHKITKRGQNVTFRCDPISEHNRLYWYRQTLGQGPEFLTYFQNEAQLEKSRLLSDRFSAERPKGSFSTLEIQRTEQGDSAMYLCASSLDSYGYTFGSGTRLTVV.

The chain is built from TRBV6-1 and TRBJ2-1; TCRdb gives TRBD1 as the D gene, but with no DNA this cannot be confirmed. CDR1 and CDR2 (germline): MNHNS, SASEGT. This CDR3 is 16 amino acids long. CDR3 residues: CASSETPGHPYNEQFF.

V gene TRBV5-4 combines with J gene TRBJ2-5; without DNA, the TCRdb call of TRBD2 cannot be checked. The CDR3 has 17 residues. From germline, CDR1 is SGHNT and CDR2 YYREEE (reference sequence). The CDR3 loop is CASSLFSGGTLQETQYF.

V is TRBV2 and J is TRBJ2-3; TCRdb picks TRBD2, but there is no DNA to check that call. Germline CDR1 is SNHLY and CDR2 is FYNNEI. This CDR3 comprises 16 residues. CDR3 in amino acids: CASSVSVARSTDTQYF.

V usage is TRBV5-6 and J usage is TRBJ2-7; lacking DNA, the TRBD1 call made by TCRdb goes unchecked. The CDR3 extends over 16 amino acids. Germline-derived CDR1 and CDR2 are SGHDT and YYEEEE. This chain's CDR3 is CASSLALRTGYNQQYF.

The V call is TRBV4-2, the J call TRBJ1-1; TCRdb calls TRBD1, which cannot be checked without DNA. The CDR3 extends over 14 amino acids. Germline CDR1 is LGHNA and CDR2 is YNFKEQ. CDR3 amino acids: CASSQVGGRTEAFF.